This T cell receptor beta chain was profiled in a study of human T cells and chemical hapten exposure. Looking at the study overall: Patients got weekly scalp diphenylcyclopropenone doses over the roughly 22-week study. Small volume differences among pooled libraries mainly caused per-sample TCR yield variation. Broader study findings: TCRs above 1 in 1000 frequency stayed constant with DPC sensitization.

A remark on this clonotype: What it binds is unknown.

This sample's time point: patch test 3, about 24 weeks after DPC sensitization. Specified treatment: therapeutic diphenylcyclopropenone sensitization with weekly scalp DPC. At patch-test visits, sampling came before the patch test. Via MiXCR, TCRdb re-called the RACE reads, giving one row per CDR3 protein. The table includes about 190,000 distinct CDR3 sequences, about 25% detected once. Germline V gene sequence: CDR1 MNHEY, CDR2 SVGEGT. CDR3 length equals 15 residues. Trimming took off 10 bases at V and 0 bases at J, with 19 bases between the two ends. The rearrangement uses TRBV6-2 or TRBV6-3 and TRBJ2-7; tentative D call: TRBD1 (7 bases). Material: whole blood, obtained in connection with sensitization to the hapten diphenylcyclopropenone (DPC). The source of this sequence is a woman aged 40 to 49 with alopecia areata. Some clones in this sample may be carry-over from other donors' samples. CDR3 sequence reads: CATTEGALSSYEQYF. In DNA, the CDR3 is TGTGCCACCACGGAGGGGGCTCTAAGCTCCTACGAGCAGTACTTC.